This TCR beta chain was profiled in a study of blood T cell repertoires in COVID-19. On the study more broadly: Acute and convalescent COVID-19 specimens originated in the United States, Italy and Spain. Sample material is recorded as cDNA or gDNA derived from T cells, B-cell-depleted T cells, or PBMCs.

This clone has only a few counts. Original handling: Reference gene primers were amplified, and this amplification served to estimate nucleated cell counts. TCRdb's table, derived via immunoSEQ multiplex PCR, lists solely in-frame clones and lacks some. V and J calls and clone size come straight from that table; D and trimming were deduced from the DNA. The table has some 130,000 clones, over 70% seen once. This CDR3 spans 15 amino acids. V dropped 3 bases and J dropped 10 bases, with 16 bases sitting between them. Germline CDR1 and CDR2: SGHVS and FQNEAQ. V and J are TRBV7-8 and TRBJ1-6; the D gene is possibly TRBD1 (5 bases). The sample comprised peripheral blood. The sequence was collected from an elderly man with acute or convalescent COVID-19. The CDR3: CASSFETSAGSPLHF. The CDR3 nucleotides read TGTGCCAGCAGCTTTGAGACCTCTGCAGGGTCACCCCTCCACTTT.